The T cell receptor beta chain under discussion was sequenced for a study of OX40 agonist ivuxolimab in advanced cancers. At the level of the study: Ivuxolimab, which is an agonistic anti-OX40 (CD134) antibody, was administered to the patients.

Clones were read by immunoSEQ multiplex PCR, and TCRdb kept only the in-frame ones, dropping some. The sample records approximately 18,000 clones, roughly 71% being singletons. V shed 5 bases and J 6 bases; nucleotides not matched to a gene: 10. CDR3 size: 14 residues. Germline V lookup: CDR1 MNHEY, CDR2 SVGAGI. The chain is built from TRBV6-5 and TRBJ2-7; 7 bases are a match to TRBD2. The sequence was collected from an adult with an advanced solid tumor such as melanoma, head and neck, liver or kidney cancer. The source material was CD4+ or CD8+ T cells sorted from blood, sampled in a trial of the OX40 agonist ivuxolimab. CDR3 protein: CASSEVGGSGEQYF. The CDR3 DNA follows: TGTGCCAGCAGTGAAGTTGGCGGGAGTGGCGAGCAGTACTTC.